The 18 T cell receptor beta chains below all came from one sample that was sequenced in a study of CXCR3-negative and CXCR3-positive naive CD8 T cells. The libraries of TRB cDNA were prepared using 5' RACE with UMI labels. Reanalyzing the 5' RACE reads, TCRdb keeps one entry per CDR3 protein, without DNA. The table lists 90,000 to 95,000 distinct CDR3 sequences. The sample comprised naive CXCR3- CD8+ T cells from blood. The sample's subset: CD45RO-CCR7+CD27+CD95- naive CD8+ T cells lacking CXCR3 (TNR3-). These TCRs come from a human donor in good health. Some clones in this sample may be carry-over from other donors' samples.

V is TRBV28 and J is TRBJ2-7; TCRdb selects TRBD1, and the lack of DNA leaves this call unchecked. The CDR3 totals 14 residues. Germline V gene sequence: CDR1 MDHEN, CDR2 SYDVKM. CDR3 sequence reads: CASRPPRGTYEQYF.

V usage is TRBV6-2 or TRBV6-3 and J usage is TRBJ2-7; TCRdb names TRBD1, which stays unverified in the absence of DNA. The CDR3 loop spans 14 amino acids. CDR1 and CDR2 (germline): MNHEY, SVGEGT. CDR3 residues: CASSYGGRAYEQYF.

J is TRBJ2-7 and V is TRBV7-9. Germline CDR1 reads SEHNR; CDR2 reads FQNEAQ (reference sequence). The CDR3 extends over 13 amino acids. The chain's CDR3 is CASSLKDGDEQYF.

The chain links TRBV12-3 or TRBV12-4 to TRBJ2-7; TCRdb designates TRBD1, a call that cannot be tested without DNA. The CDR3 length is 12 residues. This chain's CDR3 is CASGAGLDEQYF.

V gene TRBV6-6 combines with J gene TRBJ2-1; TCRdb indicates TRBD2, and absent DNA this call remains unverified. This CDR3 contains 14 residues. The V gene's germline CDR1 is MNHNY and CDR2 SVGAGI (reference sequence). CDR3 protein: CASSYSGGTGEGFF.

The chain has TRBV20-1 and TRBJ2-5; TCRdb's D call of TRBD1 is untestable without DNA. Per the germline V gene, CDR1 is DFQATT and CDR2 is SNEGSKA (reference sequence). There are 13 residues in the CDR3. The CDR3 protein is CSARLRGVETQYF.

V usage is TRBV11-3 and J usage is TRBJ2-1; no DNA is available, so the TRBD2 call from TCRdb remains unchecked. This CDR3 contains 16 residues. CDR1 is SGHNT and CDR2 is YENEEA in the germline V gene. CDR3 region: CASSTYSGSGYNEQFF.

The chain employs TRBV18 and TRBJ2-2; the D call from TCRdb, TRBD1, cannot be confirmed without DNA. Germline values: CDR1 KGHSH, CDR2 LQKENI. The CDR3 runs to 18 residues. Here the CDR3 reads CASSPPPGQGPNTGELFF. The whole variable domain, remainder taken from reference TRBV18 and TRBJ2-2, is NAGVMQNPRHLVRRRGQEARLRCSPMKGHSHVYWYRQLPEEGLKFMVYLQKENIIDESGMPKERFSAEFPKEGPSILRIQQVVRGDSAAYFCASSPPPGQGPNTGELFFGEGSRLTVL.

V gene TRBV28 combines with J gene TRBJ2-1; TCRdb's D call of TRBD2 is untestable without DNA. In germline, CDR1 is MDHEN, CDR2 SYDVKM. There are 17 residues in the CDR3. The CDR3 reads CASSLSGTSGSYNEQFF.

This CDR3 reads CASSLKVDYEQYF. The rearrangement links TRBV7-6 to TRBJ2-7. This CDR3 comprises 13 residues. Germline CDR1 reads SGHVS; CDR2 reads FNYEAQ.

The chain recombines TRBV4-2 with TRBJ2-3. CDR1 LGHNA and CDR2 YNFKEQ come from the germline V gene. The CDR3 totals 14 residues. CDR3 sequence: CASSQDLGAYTQYF.

The chain links TRBV10-3 to TRBJ2-2. The CDR3 covers 16 residues. Germline CDR1 reads ENHRY; CDR2 reads SYGVKD. CDR3 protein: CAISESALLGVGELFF.

The chain uses TRBV4-3 and TRBJ2-3. The V gene's germline CDR1 is LGHNA and CDR2 YSLEER. The CDR3 extends over 14 amino acids. This CDR3 is CASSQDVGRDTQYF.

The V and J genes are TRBV12-3 or TRBV12-4 and TRBJ2-3; without DNA, the TCRdb call of TRBD1 cannot be checked. The CDR3 is made up of 12 amino acids. The CDR3 sequence: CASTPRGDTQYF.

The chain joins TRBV6-2 or TRBV6-3 to TRBJ1-5; TCRdb reports TRBD1, a call that lacks DNA to check it against. The CDR3 sequence is 14 residues long. Germline lookup yields CDR1 MNHEY and CDR2 SVGEGT. The CDR3 sequence: CASEGQGAHQPQHF.

The chain has TRBV29-1 and TRBJ2-1; there is no DNA to check the TCRdb D call of TRBD2. Germline CDR1 and CDR2: SQVTM and ANQGSEA. The CDR3 spans 14 residues. The CDR3 region is CSAPAGGIYNEQFF.

The chain uses TRBV3-1 and TRBJ2-1; lacking DNA, the TRBD2 call made by TCRdb goes unchecked. This CDR3 has 14 residues. The germline gives CDR1 LGHDT, CDR2 YNNKEL (reference sequence). Here the CDR3 reads CASRSSGSYNEQFF.

The chain employs TRBV20-1 and TRBJ2-2. CDR3 size: 14 residues. Per the germline V gene, CDR1 is DFQATT and CDR2 is SNEGSKA (reference sequence). This chain's CDR3 is CSARDIQGTGELFF.